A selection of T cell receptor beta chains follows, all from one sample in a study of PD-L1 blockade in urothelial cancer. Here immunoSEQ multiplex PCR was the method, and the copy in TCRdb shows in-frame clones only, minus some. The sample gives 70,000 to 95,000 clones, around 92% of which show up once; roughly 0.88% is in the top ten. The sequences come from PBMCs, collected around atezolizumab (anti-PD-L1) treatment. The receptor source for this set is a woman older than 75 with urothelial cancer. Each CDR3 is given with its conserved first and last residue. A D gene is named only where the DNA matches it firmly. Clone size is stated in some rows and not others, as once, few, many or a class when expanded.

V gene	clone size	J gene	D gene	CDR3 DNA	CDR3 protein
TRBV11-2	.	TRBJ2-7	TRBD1	TGTGCCAGCAGCTTCCCAGGACAGGGAGGAAGTCCGTACTTC	CASSFPGQGGSPYF
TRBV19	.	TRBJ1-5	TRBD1	TGTGCCAGTAGTTCTCGACAGGGGGAAGGTAGTCAGCCCCAGCATTTT	CASSSRQGEGSQPQHF
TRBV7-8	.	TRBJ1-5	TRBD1	TGTGCCAGCAGCTTGACAGGGGCCAGCAATCAGCCCCAGCATTTT	CASSLTGASNQPQHF
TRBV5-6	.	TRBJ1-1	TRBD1	TGTGCCAGCAGCCCAGGGACAGGGGGAAGACACACTGAAGCTTTCTTT	CASSPGTGGRHTEAFF
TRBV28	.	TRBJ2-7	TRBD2	TGTGCCAGCAGTCCATCCGGGACTAGCGGAGCCTACGAGCAGTACTTC	CASSPSGTSGAYEQYF
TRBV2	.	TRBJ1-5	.	TGTGCCAGCAGTGAAGCAGGAGCCTATAGCAATCAGCCCCAGCATTTT	CASSEAGAYSNQPQHF
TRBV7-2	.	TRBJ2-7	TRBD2	TGTGCCAGCAGCTTAGAGGCTAGCGGGATCGGTGAGCAGTACTTC	CASSLEASGIGEQYF
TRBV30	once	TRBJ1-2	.	TGTGCCTGGGCAGGGTCTGACTATGGCTACACCTTC	CAWAGSDYGYTF
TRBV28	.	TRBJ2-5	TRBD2	TGTGCCAGCCCCCCGGGCCTAGCGGGAGCCCAAGAGACCCAGTACTTC	CASPPGLAGAQETQYF
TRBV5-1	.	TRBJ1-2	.	TGCGCCAGCAGGGAAGGTCAGGGTATCAACTATGGCTACACCTTC	CASREGQGINYGYTF
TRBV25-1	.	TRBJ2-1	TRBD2	TGTGCCAGCAGTTCCGCGGGAGCGGAACACTACAATGAGCAGTTCTTC	CASSSAGAEHYNEQFF